This T cell receptor (beta chain) was obtained from a study of T cell changes during pregnancy in multiple sclerosis. Sequencing used immunoSEQ multiplex PCR; TCRdb keeps in-frame clones, though not all of them. The sample lists some 59,000 clones, more than 75% occurring once. The length of the CDR3 is 13 residues. The germline V and J ends were trimmed by 8 bases and 4 bases, with 11 bases remaining between them. Germline CDR1 is MNHEY and CDR2 is SVGAGI. Sample: peripheral blood, taken in the second trimester of pregnancy. V gene TRBV6-5 combines with J gene TRBJ1-4; TRBD1 is a possible D gene (6 bases). The source is a female donor with multiple sclerosis, enrolled in a pregnancy study. CDR3 coding DNA: TGTGCCAGCCATGGGACACTTAATGAAAAACTGTTTTTT. Encoded protein: CASHGTLNEKLFF.